This is a list of T cell receptor beta chains from one sample in a study of blood T cells in healthy people across ages. TCRdb processed the 5' RACE reads anew with MiXCR; each CDR3 protein has one entry. The table records about 1 million distinct CDR3 sequences, 40% to 50% of them present only once. The material sequenced was blood. These receptors were taken from a woman in her fifties or sixties in good health. Each CDR3 is given with its conserved first and last residue. The D gene is left open where the match is weak. Clone size is shown for a subset of rows, as once, few, many or a class of expanded clone.

>.|TRBV27|.|TRBJ2-3
CASSFLSDTQYF
TGTGCCAGCAGTTTTCTTTCAGATACGCAGTATTTT
>.|TRBV13|.|TRBJ2-5
CASSPSRWVQETQYF
TGTGCCAGCAGCCCCAGCCGGTGGGTCCAAGAGACCCAGTACTTC
>TRBD1|TRBV2|few|TRBJ1-6
CASSERTGSYSPLHF
TGTGCCAGCAGTGAGCGGACAGGCTCGTACTCACCCCTCCACTTT
>TRBD2|TRBV20-1|.|TRBJ2-1
CSARGLAGGDYNEQFF
TGCAGTGCCAGGGGGCTAGCGGGGGGAGATTACAATGAGCAGTTCTTC
>.|TRBV6-1|.|TRBJ2-5
CAAGSVETQYF
TGTGCGGCGGGGTCGGTAGAGACCCAGTACTTC
>.|TRBV20-1|.|TRBJ1-1
CSASDTNTEAFF
TGCAGTGCTTCCGACACCAACACTGAAGCTTTCTTT
>TRBD1|TRBV7-2|.|TRBJ2-1
CASILGTGAYNEQFF
TGTGCCAGCATCCTCGGGACAGGGGCCTACAATGAGCAGTTCTTC
>TRBD2|TRBV6-5|.|TRBJ2-7
CASSYGVPGGPYEQYF
TGTGCCAGCAGTTACGGTGTCCCGGGAGGGCCCTACGAGCAGTACTTC
>.|TRBV20-1|few|TRBJ2-2
CSARRERGELFF
TGCAGTGCTCGCCGTGAGCGGGGGGAGCTGTTTTTT
>.|TRBV28|.|TRBJ2-1
CASTSGNADNEQFF
TGTGCCAGCACTTCAGGTAACGCCGACAATGAGCAGTTCTTC
>.|TRBV20-1|.|TRBJ2-1
CSVRKQGSYNEQFF
TGCAGTGTTCGCAAACAGGGATCCTACAATGAGCAGTTCTTC
>.|TRBV7-8|few|TRBJ1-5
CASSLDRAYNQPQHF
TGTGCCAGCAGCTTGGACAGAGCCTACAATCAGCCCCAGCATTTT
>.|TRBV21-1|.|TRBJ2-7
CASSNGGSFSGAGPNSYEQYF
TGTGCCAGCAGCAATGGAGGATCTTTTTCGGGGGCGGGACCCAATTCCTACGAGCAGTACTTC
>.|TRBV12-3/TRBV12-4|.|TRBJ2-3
CASTKAASTDTQYF
TGTGCCAGCACCAAAGCAGCTAGCACAGATACGCAGTATTTT
>TRBD2|TRBV20-1|.|TRBJ2-3
CSARSPWTSGSTDTQYF
TGCAGTGCTAGAAGCCCTTGGACTAGCGGGAGTACAGATACGCAGTATTTT
>.|TRBV29-1|.|TRBJ1-6
CSPSWGNNPPLHF
TGCAGCCCCTCTTGGGGGAATAATCCACCCCTCCACTTT
>TRBD2|TRBV6-5|once|TRBJ2-1
CASSYAISSGSSQFF
TGTGCCAGCAGTTACGCTATCTCTAGCGGGAGTTCGCAGTTCTTC
>TRBD2|TRBV3-1|.|TRBJ2-7
CASSQESLSGTSYEQYF
TGTGCCAGCAGCCAAGAATCCCTTAGCGGGACGTCTTACGAGCAGTACTTC
>TRBD1|TRBV5-6|.|TRBJ2-7
CASSLAGTAISYEQYF
TGTGCCAGCAGCTTGGCCGGGACAGCAATCTCCTACGAGCAGTACTTC
>.|TRBV5-1|few|TRBJ2-7
CASSVDRPYEQYF
TGTGCCAGCAGTGTGGACAGACCTTACGAGCAGTACTTC
>TRBD1|TRBV7-6|.|TRBJ2-5
CASSQEDRGPETQYF
TGTGCCAGCAGCCAAGAGGACAGGGGGCCAGAGACCCAGTACTTC
>.|TRBV13|.|TRBJ1-2
CASSPGEGVGYGYTF
TGTGCCAGCAGCCCCGGGGAGGGGGTAGGATATGGCTACACCTTC
>TRBD1|TRBV6-5|.|TRBJ1-2
CASSWDRAGAYVYTF
TGTGCCAGCAGTTGGGACAGGGCGGGTGCCTATGTCTACACCTTC
>.|TRBV12-3/TRBV12-4|few|TRBJ2-5
CASSPRSAPGGETQYF
TGTGCCAGCAGTCCCCGAAGTGCCCCAGGAGGAGAGACCCAGTACTTC
>.|TRBV2|.|TRBJ1-2
CASGPTFYGYTF
TGTGCCAGCGGCCCGACCTTCTATGGCTACACCTTC
>.|TRBV10-3|few|TRBJ1-5
CASQQDPGGQPQHF
TGTGCCTCTCAGCAGGATCCGGGGGGTCAGCCCCAGCATTTT
>TRBD2|TRBV12-3/TRBV12-4|.|TRBJ2-3
CASSPTSGGTDTQYF
TGTGCCAGCAGCCCTACTAGCGGTGGGACAGATACGCAGTATTTT
>.|TRBV29-1|.|TRBJ1-5
CSVIVGGTQPQHF
TGCAGCGTTATTGTTGGGGGCACTCAGCCCCAGCATTTT
>TRBD1|TRBV6-1|once|TRBJ2-6
CASSRLRDRGSGANVLTF
TGTGCCAGCAGTCGCCTCCGGGACAGGGGCTCTGGGGCCAACGTCCTGACTTTC
>TRBD2|TRBV20-1|.|TRBJ2-7
CSATILAGSYNEQYF
TGCAGTGCAACCATTCTAGCGGGATCCTACAATGAGCAGTACTTC
>.|TRBV7-9|many|TRBJ1-2
CASSLGLPENYGYTF
TGTGCCAGCAGCTTGGGCCTCCCCGAAAACTATGGCTACACCTTC
>TRBD1|TRBV20-1|few|TRBJ2-1
CSATRDRRTYNEQFF
TGCAGTGCAACCCGGGACAGGAGAACCTACAATGAGCAGTTCTTC
>TRBD2|TRBV20-1|.|TRBJ2-7
CSAAGLAETLSYEQYF
TGCAGTGCTGCCGGGCTAGCGGAGACCCTCTCCTACGAGCAGTACTTC
>.|TRBV5-1|.|TRBJ2-3
CASSLVETDRGTQYF
TGCGCCAGCAGCTTGGTTGAGACCGACCGGGGTACGCAGTATTTT
>TRBD2|TRBV4-3|.|TRBJ2-5
CASSQDYQGTSGREQYF
TGCGCCAGCAGCCAAGATTATCAAGGGACTAGCGGGCGGGAGCAGTACTTC
>TRBD2|TRBV5-1|.|TRBJ2-1
CASSFPTSGRARGEQFF
TGCGCCAGCAGCTTTCCGACTAGCGGGAGGGCCCGGGGAGAGCAGTTCTTC
>.|TRBV7-9|.|TRBJ1-4
CASSLASGPRREKLFF
TGTGCCAGCAGCTTAGCGTCAGGCCCACGTAGAGAAAAACTGTTTTTT
>TRBD2|TRBV10-3|.|TRBJ2-3
CAISEAETSGIEDTQYF
TGTGCCATCAGTGAGGCAGAGACTAGCGGGATTGAAGATACGCAGTATTTT
>.|TRBV6-5|few|TRBJ2-4
CASTEGIDSNIQYF
TGTGCCAGCACAGAGGGAATCGACAGCAACATTCAGTACTTC
>TRBD1|TRBV7-3|few|TRBJ2-3
CASSGTGAATDTQYF
TGTGCCAGCAGTGGGACAGGGGCGGCGACAGATACGCAGTATTTT
>TRBD2|TRBV27|.|TRBJ2-7
CASRVSGLSSYEQYF
TGTGCCAGCAGGGTTAGCGGGTTAAGCTCCTATGAGCAGTACTTC
>TRBD2|TRBV5-1|.|TRBJ2-3
CASSSTSGSTVGTQYF
TGCGCCAGCAGCAGTACTAGCGGGAGCACTGTTGGTACGCAGTATTTT
>.|TRBV12-3/TRBV12-4|few|TRBJ1-5
CASSFYGAAGSNQPQHF
TGTGCCAGCAGTTTTTACGGAGCAGCCGGTAGCAATCAGCCCCAGCATTTT
>.|TRBV7-8|.|TRBJ1-1
CASSVAFTGYAFF
TGTGCCAGCAGCGTAGCTTTCACAGGGTACGCTTTCTTT
>.|TRBV25-1|.|TRBJ2-7
CASRDPKLREQYF
TGTGCCAGCAGGGACCCAAAACTAAGGGAGCAGTACTTC
>TRBD1|TRBV20-1|.|TRBJ2-5
CSVKQGALGETQYF
TGCAGTGTGAAACAGGGGGCCCTAGGGGAGACCCAGTACTTC
>.|TRBV2|.|TRBJ1-5
CASSWTDNQPQHF
TGTGCCAGCAGTTGGACAGACAATCAGCCCCAGCATTTT
>TRBD2|TRBV7-2|.|TRBJ2-3
CASSFSGGALDTQYF
TGTGCCAGCAGCTTTAGCGGGGGGGCCCTAGATACGCAGTATTTT
>TRBD2|TRBV5-1|.|TRBJ2-1
CASSLVLAGGQDEQFF
TGCGCCAGCAGCTTGGTACTAGCGGGAGGGCAGGATGAGCAGTTCTTC
>.|TRBV28|.|TRBJ1-4
CASRTRLRTNEKLFF
TGTGCCAGCAGAACCAGACTGAGGACTAATGAAAAACTGTTTTTT
>.|TRBV5-6|.|TRBJ2-3
CASSLEGLPSTDTQYF
TGTGCCAGCAGCTTGGAAGGACTACCTAGCACAGATACGCAGTATTTT
>.|TRBV2|.|TRBJ1-2
CACEGGYGYTF
TGTGCCTGCGAGGGAGGCTATGGCTACACCTTC
>.|TRBV27|.|TRBJ1-2
CASSFYGGRDGYTF
TGTGCCAGCAGTTTTTACGGGGGTCGAGATGGCTACACCTTC
>TRBD1|TRBV20-1|few|TRBJ2-7
CSARATWTGTYEQYF
TGCAGTGCTAGAGCTACCTGGACAGGGACCTACGAGCAGTACTTC
>TRBD2|TRBV12-3/TRBV12-4|few|TRBJ2-1
CASSSGTSNNEQFF
TGTGCCAGCAGTTCAGGGACTAGTAACAATGAGCAGTTCTTC